The next 24 T cell receptor beta chains were all read from a single sample in a study of identical twins (dated by TCRdb to about 2016). The library was made by 5' RACE. Instrument on record: Illumina HiSeq 2000. The public reads were reprocessed in TCRdb via fastp at Q25 and MiXCR, keeping in-frame beta chains. Identical CDR3 proteins give one entry, which carries the most common genes and DNA. The sample table lists around 670,000 distinct CDR3 sequences, roughly 6% of them with a count of one. The ten largest clones take up 1.5% to 2% of the sample. Material for sequencing was naive T cells sorted from blood. In light of the paper, this sample's cell subset or site label describes: cells isolated with a human naive T-cell isolation kit. These receptors all stem from a man aged 18-30 years in good health.

This clonotype has only a few counts. The V and J genes are TRBV27 and TRBJ2-1, with D maybe TRBD1 (6 bases). The V end was cut by 5 bases, the J end by 4 bases, with 24 bases between. The CDR3 extends over 18 amino acids. The V gene's germline CDR1 is MNHEY and CDR2 SMNVEV (reference sequence). In DNA form, the CDR3 reads TGTGCCAGCAGTCTAGACAGCAACCAGGGGTTGCCATACAATGAGCAGTTCTTC. Translating it yields CASSLDSNQGLPYNEQFF.

V usage is TRBV4-2 and J usage is TRBJ2-5, with TRBD2 as a possible D gene (5 bases). CDR3 length: 15 amino acids. The V end was cut by 0 bases, the J end by 5 bases, with 13 bases between. In germline, CDR1 is LGHNA, CDR2 YNFKEQ. In DNA form, the CDR3 reads TGTGCCAGCAGCCAAGATCGGGGTGCCCCCGAGACCCAGTACTTC. Translating it yields CASSQDRGAPETQYF.

This clonotype has at least ten counts. V usage is TRBV7-9 and J usage is TRBJ2-5; no clear D. The V gene lost 2 bases and the J gene lost 5 bases, with 9 bases spanning the gap. This CDR3 comprises 13 residues. Looked up from germline, CDR1 is SEHNR and CDR2 is FQNEAQ (reference sequence). CDR3 sequence reads: CASSLRAGETQYF. The CDR3 region has the DNA TGTGCCAGCAGCTTACGGGCCGGGGAGACCCAGTACTTC.

The chain recombines TRBV12-3 or TRBV12-4 with TRBJ1-1, with D unresolved. The CDR3 runs to 12 residues. Trimming cost V 2 bases and J 8 bases, with 9 bases left between them. The CDR3, as DNA: TGTGCCAGCAGTTTATTCGTCTCAGAAGCTTTCTTT. Amino acids: CASSLFVSEAFF.

This clonotype was seen only a few times. The rearrangement uses TRBV4-1 and TRBJ1-2, with 7 nucleotides matching TRBD1. The germline V gene encodes CDR1 MGHRA and CDR2 YSYEKL. There are 14 residues in the CDR3. V dropped 0 bases and J dropped 6; count of bases not matched to a gene: 4. CDR3 sequence reads: CASSQETGRDGYTF. CDR3 nucleotide sequence: TGCGCCAGCAGCCAAGAGACAGGGCGGGATGGCTACACCTTC.

This clonotype was detected ten times or more. The V call is TRBV15, the J call TRBJ2-7; TRBD2 agrees at 13 bases. The CDR3 runs to 16 residues. With 1 base clipped from V and 0 bases from J, the junction kept 0 bases outside the gene matches. CDR1 and CDR2 (germline): LNHNV, YYDKDF (reference sequence). The CDR3 DNA follows: TGTGCCACCAGCAGAGGGACTAGCGGGGGCTCCTACGAGCAGTACTTC. It translates to CATSRGTSGGSYEQYF. The full variable domain, with the rest looked up from reference TRBV15 and TRBJ2-7, is DAMVIQNPRYQVTQFGKPVTLSCSQTLNHNVMYWYQQKSSQAPKLLFHYYDKDFNNEADTPDNFQSRRPNTSFCFLDIRSPGLGDTAMYLCATSRGTSGGSYEQYFGPGTRLTVT.

The chain joins TRBV9 to TRBJ2-1, with 7 bases matching TRBD2. J was trimmed by 9 bases and V by 6 bases; bases with no gene match: 6. The CDR3 has 12 amino acids. The germline CDR1 and CDR2 sequences are SGDLS and YYNGEE. The CDR3: CASTRTGGEQFF. In DNA, the CDR3 is TGTGCCAGCACCCGGACGGGGGGTGAGCAGTTCTTC.

The sample holds a few counts of this clonotype. The CDR3 spells CSARDVVGTVWENIQYF. The CDR3 bases are TGCAGTGCTAGAGACGTAGTAGGAACCGTGTGGGAAAACATTCAGTACTTC. The V gene is TRBV20-1, the J gene TRBJ2-4; D is unresolved. Trimming pared 0 bases from V and 5 bases from J, leaving 20 bases between. The CDR3 contains 17 residues. The germline V gene encodes CDR1 DFQATT and CDR2 SNEGSKA (reference sequence).

This clonotype was counted many times. The chain carries TRBV4-1 and TRBJ2-1; maybe TRBD2 (6 bases). Trimming pared 1 base from V and 9 bases from J, leaving 13 bases between. Germline V gene sequence: CDR1 MGHRA, CDR2 YSYEKL. The CDR3 contains 14 residues. This CDR3 is CASSQVAGSGEQFF. CDR3 nucleotides: TGCGCCAGCAGCCAAGTTGCGGGGTCAGGTGAGCAGTTCTTC.

This clonotype has more than one count but fewer than ten. This chain links TRBV10-3 with TRBJ1-4; TRBD1 aligns across 9 bases. Germline lookup yields CDR1 ENHRY and CDR2 SYGVKD. V shed 3 bases, J shed 5 bases, and the junction held 10 bases outside the gene matches. The CDR3 runs to 17 residues. The CDR3 reads CAISDRGDRETNEKLFF. DNA for the CDR3: TGTGCCATCAGTGACCGAGGGGACAGGGAAACAAATGAAAAACTGTTTTTT.

This clonotype showed up just a few times. The chain employs TRBV4-1 and TRBJ2-4; 10 nucleotides line up with TRBD1. CDR1 and CDR2 from the germline V gene are MGHRA and YSYEKL. The CDR3 sequence is 15 residues long. The ends lost 8 bases at V and 8 bases at J; junction bases unmatched: 12. The CDR3 sequence: CASGNYAGQGYIQYF. For the CDR3, the DNA is TGCGCCAGCGGGAATTACGCGGGACAGGGGTACATTCAGTACTTC.

At least ten counts were recorded for this clonotype. The chain has TRBV18 and TRBJ2-1; D gene ambiguous. The V gene lost 2 bases and the J gene lost 1 base, with 12 bases spanning the gap. Germline assignment: CDR1 KGHSH and CDR2 LQKENI. The CDR3 is made up of 16 amino acids. In DNA, the CDR3 is TGTGCCAGCTCACCATCTGCCTACGATTCCTACAATGAGCAGTTCTTC. Translation gives CASSPSAYDSYNEQFF.

In its sample, this clonotype was seen many times. The CDR3 spells CSVVRPNEQFF. Here the CDR3 DNA reads TGCAGCGTTGTTCGGCCCAATGAGCAGTTCTTC. V gene TRBV29-1 combines with J gene TRBJ2-1; no firm D call. This CDR3 is built from 11 residues. The germline CDR1 and CDR2 sequences are SQVTM and ANQGSEA. Trimming removed 4 bases at V and 6 bases at J, with 7 bases between.

This clonotype was seen ten or more times. The chain joins TRBV12-3 or TRBV12-4 to TRBJ2-5; D gene ambiguous. CDR3 size: 14 residues. V dropped 4 bases and J dropped 4 bases, with 13 bases sitting between them. The CDR3 nucleotides read TGTGCCAGCAGTTCCTCCTGGAACCCAGAGACCCAGTACTTC. The encoded protein is CASSSSWNPETQYF.

This clonotype was counted ten times or more. V gene TRBV27 combines with J gene TRBJ2-1; D is undetermined. The CDR3 runs to 12 residues. Trimming removed 6 bases from V and 10 bases from J, with 13 bases in between. The germline V gene encodes CDR1 MNHEY and CDR2 SMNVEV (reference sequence). The CDR3 here is CASSGETVEQFF. The CDR3 DNA follows: TGTGCCAGCAGCGGCGAAACGGTAGAGCAGTTCTTC.

Concerning this clonotype: This may come from a read error, since a much larger clone is one base off. The CDR3 ends on some other residue instead of the conserved phenylalanine or tryptophan, so this is likely a read error. The chain has TRBV7-3 and TRBJ2-1; D might be TRBD1 (7 bases). Germline V CDR1 and CDR2: SGHTA, FQGTGA. V was pared by 2 bases and J by 9 bases, with 11 bases between. The CDR3 runs to 13 residues. The CDR3 sequence is CASSLVQGGEQFC. The DNA for the CDR3 is TGTGCCAGCAGCTTAGTTCAGGGGGGTGAGCAGTTCTGC.

This clonotype has a count of ten or more. This chain connects TRBV20-1 to TRBJ2-1, with no clear D. Trimming took 6 bases from V and 4 from J, leaving 4 bases between them. The CDR3 is 10 amino acids. CDR1 and CDR2 from the germline V gene are DFQATT and SNEGSKA (reference sequence). The chain's CDR3 is CSAGYNEQFF. The DNA of the CDR3 is TGCAGTGCGGGTTACAATGAGCAGTTCTTC.

This clonotype was seen ten or more times. V and J are TRBV27 and TRBJ2-3; the match to TRBD2 covers 7 bases. With V trimmed by 2 bases and J by 2 bases, 10 bases remained unmatched. The CDR3 extends over 17 amino acids. Germline CDR1 MNHEY, CDR2 SMNVEV (reference sequence). CDR3 in DNA: TGTGCCAGCAGTTTAAGCCCCTCAGCGGGATACACAGATACGCAGTATTTT. As protein: CASSLSPSAGYTDTQYF.

This clonotype was observed at least ten times. CDR3 bases: TGTGCCAGCAGGAGAGACAATGAGCAGTTCTTC. Its translation: CASRRDNEQFF. V and J are TRBV12-3 or TRBV12-4 and TRBJ2-1; D remains unclear. Trimming pared 6 bases from V and 5 bases from J, leaving 5 bases between. This CDR3 spans 11 amino acids.

Notes on this clonotype: The limits of the CDR3 on the DNA are not certain, so only TCRdb's listed CDR3 is given. The V gene is TRBV12-3 or TRBV12-4, the J gene TRBJ2-1; the listed D gene, TRBD1, was not tested against the DNA. The CDR3 is 15 amino acids in total, end residues counted. Here the CDR3 reads CASSWGGGTTELGLF.

In its sample, this clonotype was seen many times. The rearrangement links TRBV12-3 or TRBV12-4 to TRBJ2-2; D is unresolved. Trimming pared 8 bases from V and 6 bases from J, leaving 7 bases between. CDR3 length: 11 residues. CDR3 region: CASGYPGELFF. In DNA, the CDR3 is TGTGCCAGCGGATACCCCGGGGAGCTGTTTTTT.

This clonotype was counted many times. V is TRBV29-1 and J is TRBJ2-1, with 13 bases that match TRBD2. The CDR3 is made up of 13 amino acids. V trimming: 7 bases; J trimming: 10 bases; junction bases outside the gene matches: 7. Germline V gives CDR1 SQVTM, CDR2 ANQGSEA. CDR3 protein: CSAGLAGAAEQFF. CDR3 sequence (DNA): TGCAGCGCTGGACTAGCGGGAGCCGCGGAGCAGTTCTTC.

This clonotype came up a few times. V usage is TRBV9 and J usage is TRBJ2-2; 8 nucleotides line up with TRBD1. The CDR3 length is 16 residues. Losses at the gene ends were 4 bases for V and 5 bases for J; bases not matched to a gene: 10. Germline CDR1 is SGDLS and CDR2 is YYNGEE. The CDR3 region has the DNA TGTGCCAGCAGCCCACCCGCGACAGGGGCGACCGGGGAGCTGTTTTTT. Encoded protein: CASSPPATGATGELFF.

The table lists this clonotype with many counts. The J gene is TRBJ1-5, the V gene TRBV12-3 or TRBV12-4; no reliable D call. The V gene lost 5 bases and the J gene lost 4 bases, with 9 bases spanning the gap. The CDR3 has 13 amino acids. CDR3 nucleotides: TGTGCCAGCAGTGGGATGGAGAATCAGCCCCAGCATTTT. It encodes CASSGMENQPQHF.